Listed below are T cell receptor beta chains from one sample, sequenced in a study of blood T cell repertoires in COVID-19. The assay was immunoSEQ multiplex PCR, and TCRdb's table has in-frame clones only and misses some. The data hold about 300,000 clones, with about 89% observed a single time. The specimen was peripheral blood. The receptors stem from a middle-aged man with acute or convalescent COVID-19. Each CDR3 is given with its conserved first and last residue. D genes are given only for firm matches. For some rows the clone size is stated as once, few or many, or as a class when expanded; others skip it.

d_call,clone_size,j_call,v_call,cdr3_nt,cdr3_aa
.,.,TRBJ1-2,TRBV7-9,TGTGCCAGCAATGACACGGGGGGTCAGGACTATGGCTACACCTTC,CASNDTGGQDYGYTF
TRBD1,.,TRBJ1-3,TRBV3-1/TRBV3-2,TGTGCCAGCAGACCGACAGGGGTGGGAAACACCATATATTTT,CASRPTGVGNTIYF
TRBD1,once,TRBJ1-3,TRBV29-1,TGCAGCGGCCGGGACAGTTTTTCTGGAAACACCATATATTTT,CSGRDSFSGNTIYF
TRBD1,.,TRBJ2-4,TRBV7-3,TGTGCCAGCAGACCTGGACAGGGGGTAGCCAAAAACATTCAGTACTTC,CASRPGQGVAKNIQYF
.,.,TRBJ1-2,TRBV11-2,TGTGCCAGCAGCTTAGATCGTGGCGACCTGGAGGGCTACACCTTC,CASSLDRGDLEGYTF
.,.,TRBJ2-2,TRBV6-5,TGTGCCAGCAGTTACTCGTCAGGGGAGCCCACCGGGGAGCTGTTTTTT,CASSYSSGEPTGELFF
.,.,TRBJ2-7,TRBV5-1,TGCGCCAGCAGCTTGGTTTCAGGGGGGCCCTACGAGCAGTACTTC,CASSLVSGGPYEQYF
TRBD1,once,TRBJ2-3,TRBV14,TGTGCCAGCAGCCAAGATCCAGGACAGGGGACAGATACGCAGTATTTT,CASSQDPGQGTDTQYF
.,.,TRBJ2-1,TRBV27,TGTGCCAGCAGTTTAGAGGTTCGGTATGAGCAGTTCTTC,CASSLEVRYEQFF
.,once,TRBJ1-5,TRBV15,TGTGCCACCAGCAGAGATACGGGGCAGCCCCAGCATTTT,CATSRDTGQPQHF
TRBD1,.,TRBJ2-7,TRBV3-1/TRBV3-2,TGTGCCAGCAGCCAAGCAGGGGGATCCTACGAGCAGTACTTC,CASSQAGGSYEQYF
TRBD1,.,TRBJ2-2,TRBV3-1/TRBV3-2,TGTGCCAGCAGCCAAGCCTGGGACAGGGGCTATGTGAACACCGGGGAGCTGTTTTTT,CASSQAWDRGYVNTGELFF
TRBD1,.,TRBJ1-4,TRBV6-5,TGTGCCAGCGGGCTGGGACAGGGTTATGAAAAACTGTTTTTT,CASGLGQGYEKLFF
.,.,TRBJ1-5,TRBV19,TGTGCCAGTAGTATGGTGAGTCAGCCCCAGCATTTT,CASSMVSQPQHF
.,.,TRBJ1-1,TRBV10-3,TGTGCCATCGGTAGGACAGACTTGAACACTGAAGCTTTCTTT,CAIGRTDLNTEAFF